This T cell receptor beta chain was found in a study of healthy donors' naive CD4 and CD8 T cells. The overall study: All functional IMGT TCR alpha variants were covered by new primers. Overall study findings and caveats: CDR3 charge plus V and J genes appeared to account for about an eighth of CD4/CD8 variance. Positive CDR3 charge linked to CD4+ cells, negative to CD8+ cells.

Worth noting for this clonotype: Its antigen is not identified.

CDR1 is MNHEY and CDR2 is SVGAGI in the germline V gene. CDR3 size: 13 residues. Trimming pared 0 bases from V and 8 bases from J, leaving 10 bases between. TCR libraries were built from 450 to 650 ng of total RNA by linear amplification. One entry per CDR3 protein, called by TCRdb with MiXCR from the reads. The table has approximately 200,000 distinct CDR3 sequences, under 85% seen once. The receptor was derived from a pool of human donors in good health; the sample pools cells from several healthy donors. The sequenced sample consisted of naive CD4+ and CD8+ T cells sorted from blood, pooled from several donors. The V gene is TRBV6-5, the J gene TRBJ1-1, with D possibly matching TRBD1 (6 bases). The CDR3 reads CASSYSKTGEAFF. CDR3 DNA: TGTGCCAGCAGTTACTCGAAGACAGGAGAAGCTTTCTTT.